Included here is one T cell receptor beta chain sequence, with context. Cohort placement rested on clinical history that participants reported themselves. These data originate in a study of blood T cell repertoires in COVID-19. Study details: Nucleic acid was either cDNA or gDNA, and it came from T cells, B-cell-depleted T cells, or PBMCs.

Sequencing was performed with immunoSEQ multiplex PCR; in TCRdb, only in-frame clones are kept and a portion is missing. The table records about 130,000 clones, 83% of them present only once. The germline gives CDR1 SNHLY, CDR2 FYNNEI. With 3 bases clipped from V and 4 bases from J, the junction kept 6 bases outside the gene matches. The CDR3 covers 15 residues. Sequenced input: PBMCs or T cells enriched from blood (not recorded which). The chain combines TRBV2 with TRBJ1-5; TRBD1 matches 7 bases. The receptor's source is a man aged 30-40 years who had recovered from COVID-19. CDR3 protein: CASSDEGAKNQPQHF. Written as DNA, the CDR3 is TGTGCCAGCAGTGATGAGGGGGCGAAGAATCAGCCCCAGCATTTT.